Following are 10 T cell receptor beta chains from one sample sequenced in a study of blood T cell repertoires in COVID-19 (dated by TCRdb to 2018 to 2020). The protocol used for the library was the immunoSEQ multiplex PCR assay. The table was pulled from immuneACCESS by TCRdb, which kept in-frame rearrangements only. Such tables lose some clones; where checked, under half of the loss comes from unresolved V genes, and the rest has no known cause. Present in this sample are some 97,000 clones, 90% of which were seen just once. The top ten clones comprise about 5% of the sample. Sequencing was done on a sample of peripheral blood. The receptors here all came from a man in his fifties or sixties with acute or convalescent COVID-19.

Only one count was recorded for this clone. The rearrangement links TRBV6-5 to TRBJ2-7, with D possibly matching TRBD1 (5 bases). This CDR3 is built from 15 residues. CDR1 and CDR2 (germline): MNHEY, SVGAGI. The V gene lost 2 bases and the J gene lost 2 bases, with 13 bases spanning the gap. This chain's CDR3 is CASSYEAGSTYEQYF. CDR3 nucleotides: TGTGCCAGCAGTTACGAGGCAGGGTCGACCTACGAGCAGTACTTC.

The chain uses TRBV23-1 and TRBJ1-1; no clear D gene. TRBV23-1 belongs to the ORF category, with a function that is uncertain. V was cut by 3 bases and J by 1 base, with 9 bases left in between. CDR3 size: 14 residues. The CDR3 DNA follows: TGCGCCAGCAGTCAGGAGCGAACGAACACTGAAGCTTTCTTT. This translates into CASSQERTNTEAFF.

The CDR3 DNA follows: TGTGCCAGCAGTTATGGGACAGCGTATGGCTACACCTTC. Translation gives CASSYGTAYGYTF. The chain links TRBV12-3 or TRBV12-4 to TRBJ1-2; the match to TRBD1 covers 7 bases. Unmatched junction bases numbered 4, after V lost 4 bases and J lost 5 bases. The CDR3 has 13 amino acids.

The chain carries TRBV28 and TRBJ2-2; 11 nucleotides align to TRBD2. CDR1 and CDR2 from the germline V gene are MDHEN and SYDVKM. CDR3 size: 18 residues. V was pared by 6 bases and J by 5 bases, with 14 bases of the junction left unmatched. This CDR3 is CASSHLLLAGGGTGELFF. The CDR3 DNA reads TGTGCCAGCAGCCACCTCCTCCTAGCGGGAGGCGGGACCGGGGAGCTGTTTTTT.

The chain uses TRBV18 and TRBJ1-2; TRBD1 is a possible D gene (6 bases). Germline lookup yields CDR1 KGHSH and CDR2 LQKENI. Trimming removed 3 bases at V and 5 bases at J, with 13 bases between. This CDR3 comprises 14 residues. CDR3 protein: CASSPSPTGYGYTF. CDR3 coding DNA: TGTGCCAGCTCACCGAGTCCGACAGGATATGGCTACACCTTC.

The genes are TRBV3-1 (or the pseudogene TRBV3-2) and TRBJ2-3, with TRBD2 matching 8 bases. Germline V gene lookup returns CDR1 LGHDT and CDR2 YNNKEL (reference sequence). V gave up 7 bases and J gave up 2 bases; unmatched junction bases: 2. CDR3 length: 13 amino acids. The CDR3 DNA sequence: TGTGCCAGCACGGGGGGGGACACAGATACGCAGTATTTT. Translating gives CASTGGDTDTQYF.

The V call is TRBV7-9, the J call TRBJ2-3; D is unresolved. CDR1 and CDR2 (germline): SEHNR, FQNEAQ (reference sequence). The CDR3 consists of 11 residues. The V end lost 5 bases, the J end lost 2 bases, and 2 bases lay between the germline ends. In nucleotides, the CDR3 is TGTGCCAGCAGCCACACAGATACGCAGTATTTT. It codes for CASSHTDTQYF.

The genes are TRBV9 and TRBJ1-3, with D uncertain. The V end lost 4 bases, the J end lost 0 bases, and 11 bases lay between the germline ends. Germline V gene sequence: CDR1 SGDLS, CDR2 YYNGEE. This CDR3 comprises 15 residues. The CDR3 bases are TGTGCCAGCAGCCTTACTGCCGTCTCTGGAAACACCATATATTTT. This encodes CASSLTAVSGNTIYF.

The V call is TRBV10-3, the J call TRBJ1-1; 8 nucleotides match TRBD1. CDR1 is ENHRY and CDR2 is SYGVKD in the germline V gene. J gave up 5 bases and V 4 bases, and 3 bases lay outside the gene matches. The CDR3 loop spans 13 amino acids. The CDR3 region has the DNA TGTGCCATCAGTGGGGACAGGACAACTGAAGCTTTCTTT. Translated, it gives CAISGDRTTEAFF.

This clone was recorded once. The chain combines TRBV6-5 with TRBJ2-7; a possible D gene is TRBD1 (5 bases). The CDR3 totals 14 residues. V lost 7 bases and J 7 bases, leaving 20 bases between the germline ends. Germline lookup yields CDR1 MNHEY and CDR2 SVGAGI. The CDR3, as DNA: TGTGCCAGCAACCCGTGGCAGTCAAAGGGGGAGCAGTACTTC. The encoded protein is CASNPWQSKGEQYF.